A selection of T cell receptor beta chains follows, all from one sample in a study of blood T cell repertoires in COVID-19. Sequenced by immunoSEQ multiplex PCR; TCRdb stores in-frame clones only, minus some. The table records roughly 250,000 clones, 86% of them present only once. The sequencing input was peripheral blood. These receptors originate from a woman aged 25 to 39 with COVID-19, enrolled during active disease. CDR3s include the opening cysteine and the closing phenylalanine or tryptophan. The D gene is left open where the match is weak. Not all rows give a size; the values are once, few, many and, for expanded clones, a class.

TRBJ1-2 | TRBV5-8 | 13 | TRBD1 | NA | CASSFDRVYGYTF | TGTGCCAGCAGCTTTGACAGGGTCTATGGCTACACCTTC
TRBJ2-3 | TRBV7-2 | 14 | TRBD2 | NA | CASSSGTRGDTQYF | TGTGCCAGCAGCTCCGGGACTAGAGGCGATACGCAGTATTTT
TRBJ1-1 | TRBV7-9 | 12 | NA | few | CASSEDIPEAFF | TGTGCCAGCAGCGAGGACATCCCTGAAGCTTTCTTT
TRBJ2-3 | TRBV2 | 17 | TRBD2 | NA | CASTRLVSSGSTDTQYF | TGTGCCAGCACCCGACTGGTCTCTAGCGGGAGCACAGATACGCAGTATTTT
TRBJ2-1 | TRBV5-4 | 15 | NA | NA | CASSWEVSVYNEQFF | TGTGCCAGCAGCTGGGAAGTTAGCGTGTACAATGAGCAGTTCTTC
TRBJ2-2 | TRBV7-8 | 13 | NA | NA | CASSLNIAGELFF | TGTGCCAGCAGCCTTAACATTGCCGGGGAGCTGTTTTTT
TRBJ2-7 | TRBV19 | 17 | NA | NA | CASTPGRQPTNSYEQYF | TGTGCCAGTACCCCCGGCCGACAACCTACAAACTCCTACGAGCAGTACTTC
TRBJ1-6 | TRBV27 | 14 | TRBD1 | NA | CASRGQGRHSPLHF | TGTGCCAGCAGGGGACAGGGACGGCATTCACCCCTCCACTTT
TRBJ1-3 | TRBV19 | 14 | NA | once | CASSARSSGNTIYF | TGTGCCAGTAGTGCACGGTCGTCTGGAAACACCATATATTTT
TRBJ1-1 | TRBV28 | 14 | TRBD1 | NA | CASSLGWAGGIAFF | TGTGCCAGCAGTTTGGGATGGGCAGGGGGTATCGCTTTCTTT
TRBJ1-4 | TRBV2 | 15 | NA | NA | CASSESTVSSEKLFF | TGTGCCAGCAGTGAGTCGACAGTTTCGTCTGAAAAACTGTTTTTT
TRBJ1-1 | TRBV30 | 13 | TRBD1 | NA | CAGVSAGGTEAFF | TGTGCCGGTGTGTCGGCAGGGGGCACTGAAGCTTTCTTT
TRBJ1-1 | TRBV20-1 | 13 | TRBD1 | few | CSASGDRGPEAFF | TGCAGTGCTAGTGGGGACAGGGGCCCTGAAGCTTTCTTT
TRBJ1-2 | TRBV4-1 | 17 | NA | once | CASSQMPRGLRDYGYTF | TGCGCCAGCAGCCAAATGCCCAGGGGCCTAAGGGACTATGGCTACACCTTC
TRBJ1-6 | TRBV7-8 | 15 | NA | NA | CASSGPGSYNSPLHF | TGTGCCAGCAGCGGTCCCGGCTCCTATAATTCACCCCTCCACTTT
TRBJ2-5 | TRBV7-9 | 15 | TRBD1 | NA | CASSAQLGGWETQYF | TGTGCCAGCAGCGCACAATTAGGGGGCTGGGAGACCCAGTACTTC
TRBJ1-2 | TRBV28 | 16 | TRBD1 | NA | CASSALTGGETHGYTF | TGTGCCAGCAGTGCCCTGACAGGGGGCGAGACACATGGCTACACCTTC
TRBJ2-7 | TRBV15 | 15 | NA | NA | CATSRELGRSYEQYF | TGTGCCACCAGCAGAGAACTGGGGCGATCCTACGAGCAGTACTTC
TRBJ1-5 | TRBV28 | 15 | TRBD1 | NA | CASSFGTGGSQPQHF | TGTGCCAGCAGTTTCGGAACAGGGGGGAGTCAGCCCCAGCATTTT
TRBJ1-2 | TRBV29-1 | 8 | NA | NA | CSVEYPAF | TGCAGCGTTGAGTATCCAGCCTTC
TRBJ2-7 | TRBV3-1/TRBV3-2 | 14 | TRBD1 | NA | CASNAGTAHYEQYF | TGTGCCAGCAACGCCGGGACAGCCCACTACGAGCAGTACTTC
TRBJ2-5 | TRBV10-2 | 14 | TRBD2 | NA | CASHATSGGETQYF | TGCGCCAGCCACGCTACTAGCGGAGGCGAGACCCAGTACTTC
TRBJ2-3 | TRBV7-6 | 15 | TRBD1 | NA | CASSPWTGKADTQYF | TGTGCCAGCAGCCCCTGGACAGGGAAGGCAGATACGCAGTATTTT
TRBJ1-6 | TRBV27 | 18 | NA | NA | CASSFRYTPTDYNSPLHF | TGTGCCAGCAGTTTTAGGTACACTCCGACAGATTATAATTCACCCCTCCACTTT
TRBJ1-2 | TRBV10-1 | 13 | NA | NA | CASSDTGNYGYTF | TGCGCCAGCAGTGACACGGGAAACTATGGCTACACCTTC
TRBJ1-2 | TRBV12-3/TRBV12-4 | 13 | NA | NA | CASSYRVNYGYTF | TGTGCCAGCAGCTACAGGGTTAACTATGGCTACACCTTC
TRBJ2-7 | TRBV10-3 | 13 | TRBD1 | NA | CAISYRGEYEQYF | TGTGCCATCAGCTACAGGGGGGAATACGAGCAGTACTTC
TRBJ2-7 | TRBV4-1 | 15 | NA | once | CASSQDHRESYEQYF | TGCGCCAGCAGCCAAGATCATCGGGAATCCTACGAGCAGTACTTC
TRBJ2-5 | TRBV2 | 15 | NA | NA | CASSLILGRSETQYF | TGTGCCAGCAGCCTAATTCTGGGCCGCTCGGAGACCCAGTACTTC
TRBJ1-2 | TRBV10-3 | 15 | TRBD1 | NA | CAISESWDSLYGYTF | TGTGCCATCAGTGAGTCGTGGGACAGTCTCTATGGCTACACCTTC
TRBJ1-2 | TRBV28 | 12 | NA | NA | CAIQGQTYGYTF | TGTGCCATCCAAGGACAGACCTATGGCTACACCTTC
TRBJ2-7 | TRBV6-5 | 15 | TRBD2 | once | CASSYSGLAGDEQYF | TGTGCCAGCAGTTACTCGGGACTAGCGGGGGACGAGCAGTACTTC
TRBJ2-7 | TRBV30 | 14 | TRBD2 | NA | CAWRAGTSAYEQYF | TGTGCCTGGAGGGCCGGGACTAGCGCCTACGAGCAGTACTTC
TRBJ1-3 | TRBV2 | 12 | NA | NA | CASNGQGNTIYF | TGTGCCAGCAATGGACAGGGAAACACCATATATTTT
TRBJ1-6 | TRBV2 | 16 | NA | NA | CASTAQGRSYNSPLHF | TGTGCCAGCACCGCACAGGGACGCTCCTATAATTCACCCCTCCACTTT
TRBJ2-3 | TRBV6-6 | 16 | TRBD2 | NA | CASGLARGGKRDTQYF | TGTGCCAGCGGACTAGCGCGGGGGGGCAAAAGAGATACGCAGTATTTT
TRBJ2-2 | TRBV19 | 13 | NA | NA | CASSIVTAGELFF | TGTGCCAGTAGTATAGTGACAGCCGGGGAGCTGTTTTTT
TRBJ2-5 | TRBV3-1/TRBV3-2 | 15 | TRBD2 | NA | CASSQVAGGRETQYF | TGTGCCAGCAGCCAAGTGGCGGGGGGCCGAGAGACCCAGTACTTC
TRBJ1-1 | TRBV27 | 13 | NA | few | CASSLGRATEAFF | TGTGCCAGCAGTTTAGGCAGGGCCACTGAAGCTTTCTTT
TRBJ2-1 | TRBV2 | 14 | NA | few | CASSETTSRNEQFF | TGTGCCAGCAGTGAAACAACTAGTCGCAATGAGCAGTTCTTC
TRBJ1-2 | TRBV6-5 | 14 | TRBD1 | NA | CASSLIGTGVGYTF | TGTGCCAGCAGCTTGATCGGGACAGGGGTTGGCTACACCTTC
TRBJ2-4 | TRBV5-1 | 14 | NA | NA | CASSFEGTLSIQYF | TGCGCCAGCAGCTTTGAAGGGACATTATCCATTCAGTACTTC
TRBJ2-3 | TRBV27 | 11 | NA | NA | CASSLADTQYF | TGTGCCAGCAGTTTAGCGGATACGCAGTATTTT
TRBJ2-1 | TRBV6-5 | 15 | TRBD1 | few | CASSPDRGYGNEQFF | TGTGCCAGCAGTCCGGACAGGGGTTATGGCAATGAGCAGTTCTTC
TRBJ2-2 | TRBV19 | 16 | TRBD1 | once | CASSPTTGGYTGELFF | TGTGCCAGTAGTCCAACGACAGGGGGCTACACCGGGGAGCTGTTTTTT
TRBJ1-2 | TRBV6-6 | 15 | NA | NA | CASRSTGAANYGYTF | TGTGCCAGCAGAAGTACAGGAGCAGCTAACTATGGCTACACCTTC
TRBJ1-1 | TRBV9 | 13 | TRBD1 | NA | CASGTTGDTEAFF | TGTGCCAGCGGGACGACAGGGGACACTGAAGCTTTCTTT
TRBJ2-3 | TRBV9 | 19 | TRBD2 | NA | CASSVQQAFLLAGTDTQYF | TGTGCCAGCAGCGTCCAACAAGCTTTTCTCCTAGCGGGGACAGATACGCAGTATTTT
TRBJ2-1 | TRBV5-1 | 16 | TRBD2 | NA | CASSGGLAGSYNEQFF | TGCGCCAGCAGCGGAGGACTAGCGGGCTCCTACAATGAGCAGTTCTTC
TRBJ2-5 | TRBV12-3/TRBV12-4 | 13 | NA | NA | CASSPLRQETQYF | TGTGCCAGCAGTCCGTTGAGGCAAGAGACCCAGTACTTC
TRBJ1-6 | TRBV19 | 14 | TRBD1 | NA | CASNWGTVDSPLHF | TGTGCCAGTAACTGGGGGACAGTCGATTCACCCCTCCACTTT
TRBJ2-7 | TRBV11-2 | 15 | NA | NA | CASSLEPGVTYEQYF | TGTGCCAGCAGCTTAGAGCCAGGGGTTACCTACGAGCAGTACTTC